What follows are 9 T cell receptor beta chains derived from one specimen sequenced in a study of spatial heterogeneity in lung cancer. Described time point: sample taken at primary tumor resection. Unsorted samples of tumor, nontumor lung or frozen PBMC had their whole RNA sequenced. TCRdb ran MiXCR on the 5' RACE reads and lists one entry per CDR3 protein. The sample contains about 48,000 distinct CDR3 sequences, over 4.5% of which appear only once. The sequences come from PBMCs, collected at surgery. The receptors were gathered from a male donor with early-stage non-small cell lung cancer.

This clonotype was recorded many times. J is TRBJ2-6 and V is TRBV9; 9 bases map to TRBD1. The ends lost 1 base at V and 3 bases at J; junction bases unmatched: 11. Germline CDR1 is SGDLS and CDR2 is YYNGEE. The CDR3 is 19 residues long. The CDR3: CASSVTPRRTGVGANVLTF. In nucleotides, the CDR3 is TGTGCCAGCAGCGTAACTCCCCGCAGGACAGGGGTTGGGGCCAACGTCCTGACTTTC.

This clonotype has ten or more counts. This chain links TRBV29-1 with TRBJ2-3; the D is unclear. Germline CDR1 and CDR2: SQVTM and ANQGSEA. V was shortened by 4 bases and J by 4 bases, with 12 bases between the two germline ends. This CDR3 contains 13 residues. CDR3 sequence reads: CSVGGSGADTQYF. CDR3 sequence (DNA): TGCAGCGTTGGGGGATCTGGGGCAGATACGCAGTATTTT.

This clonotype was picked up many times. This chain links TRBV25-1 with TRBJ2-1, with a tentative D call TRBD1 (5 bases). The V gene lost 3 bases and the J gene lost 4 bases, with 13 bases spanning the gap. CDR3 size: 15 residues. Germline lookup yields CDR1 MGHDK and CDR2 SYGVNS. The CDR3 here is CASSETALSYNEQFF. CDR3 sequence (DNA): TGTGCCAGCAGTGAGACAGCGCTTTCGTACAATGAGCAGTTCTTC.

At least ten counts were recorded for this clonotype. J is TRBJ2-1 and V is TRBV20-1, with 9 positions matching TRBD2. Germline trimming cut 7 bases from V and 5 bases from J; bases unmatched to any gene: 9. The CDR3 has 14 residues. The germline V gene has CDR1 DFQATT and CDR2 SNEGSKA (reference sequence). This chain's CDR3 is CSGEREDVDNEQFF. DNA for the CDR3: TGCAGTGGGGAGCGGGAGGACGTAGACAATGAGCAGTTCTTC.

Ten or more counts support this clonotype. The chain is built from TRBV5-6 and TRBJ2-1, with TRBD2 identical over 8 bases. CDR3 length: 15 amino acids. The trim removed 2 bases at V and 4 bases at J, leaving 5 bases unmatched. CDR1 and CDR2 from the germline V gene are SGHDT and YYEEEE. CDR3 bases: TGTGCCAGCAGCTTCGGAGCGGGAGCGTACAATGAGCAGTTCTTC. It codes for CASSFGAGAYNEQFF.

CDR3 loop: CASGITSPGTDTQYF. The CDR3 DNA sequence: TGTGCCAGCGGAATTACTAGCCCGGGCACAGATACGCAGTATTTT. The rearrangement links TRBV25-1 to TRBJ2-3, with D possibly TRBD2 on 6 matching bases. Per germline, CDR1 MGHDK and CDR2 SYGVNS. This CDR3 comprises 15 residues. V gave up 8 bases and J gave up 1 base, with 16 bases separating them.

The sample holds many counts of this clonotype. V gene TRBV24-1 combines with J gene TRBJ2-2; the match to TRBD2 covers 12 bases. The CDR3 has 18 residues. The V gene end was trimmed by 2 bases and the J gene end by 3 bases; junction bases not matched to a gene: 6. Germline CDR1 KGHDR, CDR2 SFDVKD. This chain's CDR3 is CATSDSTSGRPHTGELFF. The CDR3 nucleotides read TGTGCCACCAGTGATTCGACTAGCGGGAGACCGCACACCGGGGAGCTGTTTTTT.

V is TRBV5-6 and J is TRBJ2-3, with D unclear. V lost 0 bases and J lost 4, with 6 bases in between. Per the germline V gene, CDR1 is SGHDT and CDR2 is YYEEEE. The CDR3 spans 13 residues. CDR3 sequence: CASSLVYADTQYF. The CDR3 DNA is TGTGCCAGCAGCTTGGTTTACGCAGATACGCAGTATTTT.

This clonotype has a count of ten or more. V and J are TRBV18 and TRBJ2-5, with D maybe TRBD2 (5 bases). Trimming shortened V by 1 base and J by 2 bases, and 17 bases separated the two germline ends. The CDR3 spans 17 residues. Germline V gene sequence: CDR1 KGHSH, CDR2 LQKENI. The DNA of the CDR3 is TGTGCCAGCTCACCACAACGGAGCGGTTCAGGACAAGAGACCCAGTACTTC. Translation: CASSPQRSGSGQETQYF.